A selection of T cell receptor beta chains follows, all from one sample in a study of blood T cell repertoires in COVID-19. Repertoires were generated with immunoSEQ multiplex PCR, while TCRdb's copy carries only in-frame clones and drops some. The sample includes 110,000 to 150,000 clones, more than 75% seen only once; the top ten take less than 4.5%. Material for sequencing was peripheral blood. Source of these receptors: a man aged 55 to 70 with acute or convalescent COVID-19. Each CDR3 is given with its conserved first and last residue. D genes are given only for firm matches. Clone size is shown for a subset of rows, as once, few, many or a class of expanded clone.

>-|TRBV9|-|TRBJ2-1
TGTGCCAGCAGCGTAGCTCCCCCTGACAATGAGCAGTTCTTC
CASSVAPPDNEQFF
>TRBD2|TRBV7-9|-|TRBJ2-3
TGTGCCAGCAGCTTAACTAGCGGGAGTGCAGATACGCAGTATTTT
CASSLTSGSADTQYF
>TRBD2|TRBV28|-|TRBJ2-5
TGTGCCAGCAGGACGGGGGGAGAGACCCAGTACTTC
CASRTGGETQYF
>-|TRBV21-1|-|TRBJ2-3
TGTGCCAGCAGCAAAGAGAAAGCAGGGGGGTTGCCAGATACGCAGTATTTT
CASSKEKAGGLPDTQYF
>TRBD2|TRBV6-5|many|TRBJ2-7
TGTGCCAGCAGTTGGGGCCCGGGACTAGCAGGCGAGCAGTACTTC
CASSWGPGLAGEQYF
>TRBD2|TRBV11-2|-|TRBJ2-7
TGTGCCAGCAGCTTAGGGGCGGGAGGGGGTTACGAGCAGTACTTC
CASSLGAGGGYEQYF
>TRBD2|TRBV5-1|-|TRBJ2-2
TGCGCCAGCAGCTTGCTGCGGGAGAATATCGGGGAGCTGTTTTTT
CASSLLRENIGELFF
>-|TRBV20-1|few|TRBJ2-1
TGCAGTGCTAGGAACGGGGGGCAGTTCTTC
CSARNGGQFF
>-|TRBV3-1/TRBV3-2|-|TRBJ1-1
TGTGCCAGCAGCCACGCCGGGGTGACTGAAGCTTTCTTT
CASSHAGVTEAFF
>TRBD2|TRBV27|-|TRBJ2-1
TGTGCCAGCAGTACCCGGACTAGCGGCTTCTCCTACAATGAGCAGTTCTTC
CASSTRTSGFSYNEQFF
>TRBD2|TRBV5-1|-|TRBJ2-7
TGCGCCAGCAGCCCTGGGGCTAGCGGGGGATACGAGCAGTACTTC
CASSPGASGGYEQYF
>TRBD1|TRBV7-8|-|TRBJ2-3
TGTGCCAGCAGCTGGACAGGGGGAAATACGCAGTATTTT
CASSWTGGNTQYF
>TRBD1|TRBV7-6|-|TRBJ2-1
TGTGCCAGCAGCTTTTTTCCCAAGGACAGGGGTACCAATGAGCAGTTCTTC
CASSFFPKDRGTNEQFF
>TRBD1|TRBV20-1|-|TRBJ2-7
TGCAGTGCTAGTGCCCAAGGATACAGGGGGCTAAACTACGAGCAGTACTTC
CSASAQGYRGLNYEQYF
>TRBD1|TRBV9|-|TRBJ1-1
TGTGCCAGCAGCGACCGACAGGGGGCAAGGACTGAAGCTTTCTTT
CASSDRQGARTEAFF
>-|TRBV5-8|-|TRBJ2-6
TGTGCCAGCAGCTTGGGGGGGGACTCTGGGGCCAACGTCCTGACTTTC
CASSLGGDSGANVLTF
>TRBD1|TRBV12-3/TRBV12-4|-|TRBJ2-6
TGTGCCAGCAGTACAGGGGGCACCAACGTCCTGACTTTC
CASSTGGTNVLTF
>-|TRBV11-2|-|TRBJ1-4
TGTGCCAGCAGCCCCCGGCGTGGCGGGATGGAAAAACTGTTTTTT
CASSPRRGGMEKLFF
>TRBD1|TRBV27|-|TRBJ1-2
TGTGCCAGCAGCGAAACCGGGACAGGGAGATTCGGCTACACCTTC
CASSETGTGRFGYTF
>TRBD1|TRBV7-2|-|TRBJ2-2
TGTGCCAGCAGCTTAACGCGGACAGGGTGGGGGGAGCTGTTTTTT
CASSLTRTGWGELFF
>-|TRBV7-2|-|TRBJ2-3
TGTGCCAGCAGCCCAACTAGCACAGATACGCAGTATTTT
CASSPTSTDTQYF
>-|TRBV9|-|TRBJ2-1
TGTGCCAGCAGCCCATCCCTGGGAGATTACAATGAGCAGTTCTTC
CASSPSLGDYNEQFF
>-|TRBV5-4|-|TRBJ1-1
TGTGCCAGCAGCCTACCGGGACACACGAACACTGAAGCTTTCTTT
CASSLPGHTNTEAFF
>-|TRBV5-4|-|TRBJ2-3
TGTGCCAGCAGCTCCCTAAAAACTAGAGGGGGGGGAGATACGCAGTATTTT
CASSSLKTRGGGDTQYF
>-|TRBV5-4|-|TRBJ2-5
TGTGCCAGCAGCACAACAGGATACCAAGAGACCCAGTACTTC
CASSTTGYQETQYF
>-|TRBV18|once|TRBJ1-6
TGTGCCAGCTCAACAGGGTTCCAAAATTCACCCCTCCACTTT
CASSTGFQNSPLHF
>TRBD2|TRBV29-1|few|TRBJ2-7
TGCAGCGCGTTAGCGGGAGCCTACGAGCAGTACTTC
CSALAGAYEQYF
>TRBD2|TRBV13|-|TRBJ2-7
TGTGCCAGCAGCCGCAGCGGGGGGGCCTACGAGCAGTACTTC
CASSRSGGAYEQYF
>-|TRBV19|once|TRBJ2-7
TGTGCCAGTAGTATAGAGGGGCAGTACGAGCAGTACTTC
CASSIEGQYEQYF
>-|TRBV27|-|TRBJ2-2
TGTGCCAGCAGTTTTACGGGTGGGAGGCAGAACACCGGGGAGCTGTTTTTT
CASSFTGGRQNTGELFF
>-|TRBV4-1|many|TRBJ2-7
TGCGCCAGCAGCCGCAGCGAACGCTCCTACGAGCAGTACTTC
CASSRSERSYEQYF
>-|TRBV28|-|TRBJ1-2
TGTGCCAGCAGTTGGAACAGGGATGGCTACACCTTC
CASSWNRDGYTF
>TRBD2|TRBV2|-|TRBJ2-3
TGTGCCAGCAGCCGATTAGCGGGAGGCACAGATACGCAGTATTTT
CASSRLAGGTDTQYF
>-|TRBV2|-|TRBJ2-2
TGTGCCAGCAGTGAGACGGGAGTAAAATCCGGGGAGCTGTTTTTT
CASSETGVKSGELFF
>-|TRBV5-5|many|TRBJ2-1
TGTGCCAGCAGCCCCCCCGGGAGAAACTACAATGAGCAGTTCTTC
CASSPPGRNYNEQFF
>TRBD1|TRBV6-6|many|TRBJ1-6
TGTGCCAGCAGTTCGACAGGGGAGACTTCACCCCTCCACTTT
CASSSTGETSPLHF
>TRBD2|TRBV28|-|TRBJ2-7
TGTGCCAGTTCTAGCGGGAGTACCTCCTACGAGCAGTACTTC
CASSSGSTSYEQYF
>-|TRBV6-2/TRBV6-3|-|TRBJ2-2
TGTGCCAGCAGTTACGGTACCAGCGGGGAGCTGTTTTTT
CASSYGTSGELFF
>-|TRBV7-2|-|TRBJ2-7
TGTGCCAGCAGCTTAGTGGGTAGCGTGTCCTACGAGCAGTACTTC
CASSLVGSVSYEQYF
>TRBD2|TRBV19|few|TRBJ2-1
TGTGCCAGTAGGGCTAGCGGGATTTACAATGAGCAGTTCTTC
CASRASGIYNEQFF